Given below is one T cell receptor beta chain in context. The antigen remains undetermined. The data derive from a study of shared clonotypes between healthy human individuals. Study conclusions and caveats: On the whole, naive subsets had larger estimated richness than memory subsets had. A handful of donors had around 5% of their naive CD4 clonotypes in common.

This CDR3 is 15 amino acids long. The germline CDR1 and CDR2 sequences are PRHDT and FYEKMQ (reference sequence). The V segment lost 4 bases and the J segment 6 bases; nucleotides outside the gene matches: 10. As defined, naive CD8 cells were CD45RO-negative and positively selected for CCR7, with terminally differentiated effector memory CD45RA+ cells excluded. Libraries were prepared by immunoSEQ multiplex PCR; TCRdb keeps only in-frame clonotypes and omits some of them. This table holds millions of clones, approximately 94% found once. Sequencing input: naive CD8+ T cells sorted from blood. This sequence joins TRBV13 and TRBJ1-2, with TRBD1 identical over 8 bases. This TCR derives from a man in his late teens or twenties in good health. CDR3 loop: CASSSRGQGDHGYTF. As DNA, the CDR3 is TGTGCCAGCAGCTCTCGCGGACAGGGTGATCATGGCTACACCTTC.